This T cell receptor (beta chain) originates from a study of blood T cell repertoires in COVID-19. Study details: Acute and convalescent COVID-19 samples came from the United States, Italy and Spain.

Germline V CDR1 and CDR2: SGDLS, YYNGEE. This CDR3 is 15 amino acids long. The V and J ends lost 7 bases and 0 bases respectively, with 11 bases between them. Repertoires were generated with immunoSEQ multiplex PCR, while TCRdb's copy carries only in-frame clones and drops some. This sample has some 110,000 clones, with 74% found just once. Material for sequencing was peripheral blood. The TCR was taken from an elderly man with COVID-19, enrolled during active disease. The rearrangement joins TRBV9 to TRBJ1-6, with D possibly matching TRBD1 (6 bases). The CDR3 DNA is TGTGCCAGCCAAACAGGGAGCTCCTATAATTCACCCCTCCACTTT. Encoded protein: CASQTGSSYNSPLHF. The variable domain in full, with the rest retrieved from reference TRBV9 and TRBJ1-6, is DSGVTQTPKHLITATGQRVTLRCSPRSGDLSVYWYQQSLDQGLQFLIQYYNGEERAKGNILERFSAQQFPDLHSELNLSSLELGDSALYFCASQTGSSYNSPLHFGNGTRLTVT.